Detailed here is one TCR beta chain. V lost 7 bases, J lost 4 bases, and 11 bases lay in between. In germline, CDR1 is SNHLY, CDR2 FYNNEI. CDR3 size: 13 residues. This record belongs to a study of blood T cell repertoires in COVID-19. Sequencing was performed with immunoSEQ multiplex PCR; in TCRdb, only in-frame clones are kept and a portion is missing. The data hold about 310,000 clones, with roughly 90% observed a single time. This receptor was taken from a woman in her 30s with COVID-19, enrolled during active disease. Sequences were obtained from peripheral blood. V gene TRBV2 combines with J gene TRBJ1-5; TRBD1 is a possible D gene (6 bases). CDR3 in amino acids: CASIRDRNQPQHF. The CDR3 DNA reads TGTGCCAGCATCCGCGACAGGAATCAGCCCCAGCATTTT.